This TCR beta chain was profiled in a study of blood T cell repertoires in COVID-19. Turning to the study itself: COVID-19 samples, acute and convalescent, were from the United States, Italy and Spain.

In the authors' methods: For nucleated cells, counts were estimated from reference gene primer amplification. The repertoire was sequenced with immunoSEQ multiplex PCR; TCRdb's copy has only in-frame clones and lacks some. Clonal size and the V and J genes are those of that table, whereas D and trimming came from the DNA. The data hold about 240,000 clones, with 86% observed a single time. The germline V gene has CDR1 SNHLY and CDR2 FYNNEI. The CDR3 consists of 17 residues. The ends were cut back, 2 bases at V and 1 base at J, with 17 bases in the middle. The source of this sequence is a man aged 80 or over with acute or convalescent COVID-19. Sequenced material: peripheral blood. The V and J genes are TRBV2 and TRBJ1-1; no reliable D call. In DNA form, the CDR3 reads TGTGCCAGCAGTGAATCGGCCAGGCTTTTATCGAACACTGAAGCTTTCTTT. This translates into CASSESARLLSNTEAFF.